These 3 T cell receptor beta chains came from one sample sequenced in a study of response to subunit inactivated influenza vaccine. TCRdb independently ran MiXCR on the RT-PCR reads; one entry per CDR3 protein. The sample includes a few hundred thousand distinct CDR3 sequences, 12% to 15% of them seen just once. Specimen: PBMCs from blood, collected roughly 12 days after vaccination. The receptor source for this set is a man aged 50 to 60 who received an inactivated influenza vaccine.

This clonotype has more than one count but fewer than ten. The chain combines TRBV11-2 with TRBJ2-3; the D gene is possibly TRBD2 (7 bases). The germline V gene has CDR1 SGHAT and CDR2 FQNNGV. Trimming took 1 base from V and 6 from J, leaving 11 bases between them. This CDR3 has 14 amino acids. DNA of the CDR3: TGTGCCAGCAGCTTAGTAAGGGGGGGGGATACGCAGTATTTT. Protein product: CASSLVRGGDTQYF.

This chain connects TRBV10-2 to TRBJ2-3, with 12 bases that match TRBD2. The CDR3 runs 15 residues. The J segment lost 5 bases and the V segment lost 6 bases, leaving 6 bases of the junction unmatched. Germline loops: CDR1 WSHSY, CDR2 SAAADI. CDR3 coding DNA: TGCGCCAGCAGGCTGACTAGCGGGGGTCGAGATACGCAGTATTTT. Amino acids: CASRLTSGGRDTQYF.

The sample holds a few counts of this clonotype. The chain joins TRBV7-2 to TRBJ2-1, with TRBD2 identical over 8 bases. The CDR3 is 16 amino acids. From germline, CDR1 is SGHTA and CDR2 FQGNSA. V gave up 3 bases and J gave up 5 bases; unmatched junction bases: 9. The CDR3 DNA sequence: TGTGCCAGCAGCTTTCCTGCGGGGGGCCTTCACAATGAGCAGTTCTTC. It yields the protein CASSFPAGGLHNEQFF.